A selection of T cell receptor beta chains follows, all from one sample in a study of blood T cells in healthy people across ages. A single record per CDR3 protein comes from TCRdb applying MiXCR to the 5' RACE reads. The table lists 600,000 or so distinct CDR3 sequences, about 28% of them singletons. The sequenced sample was blood. Receptors originate from an elderly woman in good health. Each CDR3 is given with its conserved first and last residue. Each record gives: V gene, J gene, CDR3 protein.

V gene: TRBV6-6; J gene: TRBJ2-7; CDR3 protein: CASRMTGGGEQYF
V gene: TRBV7-9; J gene: TRBJ2-7; CDR3 protein: CASSLDHYEQYF
V gene: TRBV7-2; J gene: TRBJ2-3; CDR3 protein: CASVSRGGGFTDTQYF
V gene: TRBV7-9; J gene: TRBJ2-3; CDR3 protein: CASSFGADPQYF
V gene: TRBV30; J gene: TRBJ2-2; CDR3 protein: CAWSVGQGGFGGELFF
V gene: TRBV5-4; J gene: TRBJ1-1; CDR3 protein: CASSLEHLEAFF
V gene: TRBV6-4; J gene: TRBJ2-1; CDR3 protein: CASSYQRSSYNEQFF
V gene: TRBV5-1; J gene: TRBJ2-5; CDR3 protein: CASSLRDGALEQYF
V gene: TRBV5-1; J gene: TRBJ1-1; CDR3 protein: CASSLSGKSYTEAFF
V gene: TRBV20-1; J gene: TRBJ2-3; CDR3 protein: CSARRAGGTDTQYF
V gene: TRBV12-3/TRBV12-4; J gene: TRBJ1-5; CDR3 protein: CASSPFGGGIQSQHF
V gene: TRBV5-6; J gene: TRBJ2-6; CDR3 protein: CASSEAGTSVASGANVRTF
V gene: TRBV5-1; J gene: TRBJ1-1; CDR3 protein: CASSFGLSQGNTGAFF
V gene: TRBV12-3/TRBV12-4; J gene: TRBJ2-1; CDR3 protein: CASRSSGGLYNEQIF
V gene: TRBV7-3; J gene: TRBJ1-1; CDR3 protein: CASSPLPHTGGNTEAFF
V gene: TRBV29-1; J gene: TRBJ1-1; CDR3 protein: CSVGVGGNTEAFF
V gene: TRBV20-1; J gene: TRBJ2-7; CDR3 protein: CSARVPQASYEQYF
V gene: TRBV27; J gene: TRBJ2-7; CDR3 protein: CASSFYRENEQYF
V gene: TRBV9; J gene: TRBJ2-5; CDR3 protein: CASSVAGSQETQYF
V gene: TRBV7-2; J gene: TRBJ2-3; CDR3 protein: CASSPKLAGGSSSTDTQYF
V gene: TRBV14; J gene: TRBJ1-1; CDR3 protein: CASSQVAGRTEAFF
V gene: TRBV30; J gene: TRBJ1-1; CDR3 protein: CAWSVEGAIVNTEAFF
V gene: TRBV3-1; J gene: TRBJ2-5; CDR3 protein: CASSLRTSGRAEETQYF
V gene: TRBV20-1; J gene: TRBJ2-1; CDR3 protein: CSATPSGTGSYNEQFF
V gene: TRBV20-1; J gene: TRBJ1-2; CDR3 protein: CGASSDGYYGYTF
V gene: TRBV9; J gene: TRBJ2-5; CDR3 protein: CASSVAPPGETQYF
V gene: TRBV4-1; J gene: TRBJ1-5; CDR3 protein: CASSQVGRHSNQPQHF
V gene: TRBV7-6; J gene: TRBJ1-2; CDR3 protein: CASSLLGTRQLGYTF
V gene: TRBV12-3/TRBV12-4; J gene: TRBJ1-2; CDR3 protein: CASSRPGTGGFYGYTF
V gene: TRBV7-9; J gene: TRBJ2-3; CDR3 protein: CASSKPQGMEDTQYF
V gene: TRBV7-3; J gene: NA; CDR3 protein: CASSLSGSLTAETQYF
V gene: TRBV6-2/TRBV6-3; J gene: TRBJ2-1; CDR3 protein: CASSPHPVEQFF
V gene: TRBV6-2/TRBV6-3; J gene: TRBJ2-1; CDR3 protein: CASSYFGTSVPNEQFF
V gene: TRBV27; J gene: TRBJ2-7; CDR3 protein: CASSSPTGITNEQYF
V gene: TRBV21-1; J gene: TRBJ2-7; CDR3 protein: CASSKEAEGQTSSYEQYF
V gene: TRBV30; J gene: TRBJ2-7; CDR3 protein: CAWGTDSEQYF
V gene: TRBV5-4; J gene: TRBJ2-5; CDR3 protein: CASSSAGTSGVGAQYF
V gene: TRBV7-9; J gene: TRBJ1-2; CDR3 protein: CASSRQTPDMGYTF
V gene: TRBV5-1; J gene: TRBJ2-1; CDR3 protein: CASRAAGSPEQFF
V gene: TRBV7-8; J gene: TRBJ2-7; CDR3 protein: CASSKDSQGPYEQYF
V gene: TRBV20-1; J gene: TRBJ1-1; CDR3 protein: CSAPLGGGWTEAFF
V gene: TRBV7-9; J gene: TRBJ2-1; CDR3 protein: CASSLDTGGSYNEQFF
V gene: TRBV5-6; J gene: TRBJ2-7; CDR3 protein: CASSLYRAGTVRGQYF
V gene: TRBV20-1; J gene: TRBJ1-1; CDR3 protein: CSAREKGRTEAFF
V gene: TRBV20-1; J gene: TRBJ1-4; CDR3 protein: CSAREGTGRRELFF
V gene: TRBV20-1; J gene: TRBJ1-6; CDR3 protein: CSARDKARASIISPPHF
V gene: TRBV20-1; J gene: TRBJ2-1; CDR3 protein: CSASPSAGFGNEQFF
V gene: TRBV6-1; J gene: TRBJ1-2; CDR3 protein: CASSDLSGYGYTF